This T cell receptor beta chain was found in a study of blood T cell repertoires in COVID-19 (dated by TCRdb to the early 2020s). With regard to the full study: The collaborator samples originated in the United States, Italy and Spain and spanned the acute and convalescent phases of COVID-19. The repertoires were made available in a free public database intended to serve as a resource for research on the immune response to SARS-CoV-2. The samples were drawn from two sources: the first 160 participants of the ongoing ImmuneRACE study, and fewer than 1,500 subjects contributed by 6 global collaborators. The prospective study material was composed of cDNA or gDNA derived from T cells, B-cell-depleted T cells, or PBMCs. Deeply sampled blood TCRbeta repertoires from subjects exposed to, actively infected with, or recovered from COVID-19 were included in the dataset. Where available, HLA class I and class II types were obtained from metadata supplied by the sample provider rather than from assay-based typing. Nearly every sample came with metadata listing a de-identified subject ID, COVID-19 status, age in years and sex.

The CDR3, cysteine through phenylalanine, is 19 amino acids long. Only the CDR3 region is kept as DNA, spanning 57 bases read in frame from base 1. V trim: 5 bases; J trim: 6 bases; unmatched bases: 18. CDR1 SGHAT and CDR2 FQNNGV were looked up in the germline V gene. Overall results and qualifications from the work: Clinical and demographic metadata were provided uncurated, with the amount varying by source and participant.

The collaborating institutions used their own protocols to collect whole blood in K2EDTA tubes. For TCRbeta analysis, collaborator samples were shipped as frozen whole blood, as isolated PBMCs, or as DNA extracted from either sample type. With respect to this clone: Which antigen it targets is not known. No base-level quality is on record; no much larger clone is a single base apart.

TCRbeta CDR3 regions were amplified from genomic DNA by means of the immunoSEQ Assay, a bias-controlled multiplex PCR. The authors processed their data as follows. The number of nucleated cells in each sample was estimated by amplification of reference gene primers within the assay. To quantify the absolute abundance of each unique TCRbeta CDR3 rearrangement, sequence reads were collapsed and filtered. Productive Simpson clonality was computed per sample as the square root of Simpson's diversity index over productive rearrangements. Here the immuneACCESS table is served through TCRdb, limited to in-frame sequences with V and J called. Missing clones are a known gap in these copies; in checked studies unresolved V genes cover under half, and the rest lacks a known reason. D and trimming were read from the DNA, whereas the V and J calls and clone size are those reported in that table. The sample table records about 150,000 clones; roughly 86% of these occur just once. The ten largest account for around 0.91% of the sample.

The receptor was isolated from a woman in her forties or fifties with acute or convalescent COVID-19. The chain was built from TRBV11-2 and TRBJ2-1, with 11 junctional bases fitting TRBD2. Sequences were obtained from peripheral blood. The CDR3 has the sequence CASSRTGVWWGTSGNEQFF. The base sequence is TGTGCCAGCAGCCGGACAGGGGTTTGGTGGGGGACTAGCGGCAATGAGCAGTTCTTC.